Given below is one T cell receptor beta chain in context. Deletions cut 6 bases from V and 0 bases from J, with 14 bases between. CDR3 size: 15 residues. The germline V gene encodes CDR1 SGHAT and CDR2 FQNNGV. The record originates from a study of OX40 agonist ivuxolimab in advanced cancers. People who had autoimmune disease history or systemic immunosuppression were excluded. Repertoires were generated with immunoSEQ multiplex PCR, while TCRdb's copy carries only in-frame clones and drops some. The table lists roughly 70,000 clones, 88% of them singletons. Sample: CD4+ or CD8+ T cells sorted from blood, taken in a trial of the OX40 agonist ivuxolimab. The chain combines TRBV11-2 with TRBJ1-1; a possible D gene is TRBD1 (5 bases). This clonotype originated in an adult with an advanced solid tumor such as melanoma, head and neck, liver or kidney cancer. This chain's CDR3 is CASRSVGQLNTEAFF. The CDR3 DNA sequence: TGTGCCAGCAGATCCGTGGGGCAGTTGAACACTGAAGCTTTCTTT.